The 30 T cell receptor beta chains below all came from one sample that was sequenced in a study of CD8+CD57+ T cells in acquired aplastic anemia. The TCR beta profiling, which covered VDJ combination and CDR3 sequence, was carried out using genomic DNA as the template. Each CDR3 protein is one row after TCRdb ran MiXCR on the reads. The table lists some 170,000 distinct CDR3 sequences, more than 45% of them singletons, with more than 0.95% in the top ten. Patients sequenced had flow cytometry evidence of CD8+CD57+ cell expansion. Sequencing used sorted CD4+, CD8+, or CD8+CD57+ T cells (not recorded which) from PBMCs. The source is a human donor with aplastic anemia.

The genes are TRBV5-6 and TRBJ2-3, with 7 bases matching TRBD2. Trimming at V came to 4 bases and at J to 5 bases, leaving 7 bases not matched to a gene. Germline V gene data show CDR1 as SGHDT and CDR2 as YYEEEE. This CDR3 has 14 amino acids. The chain's CDR3 is CASSIGLVGDTQYF. In DNA form, the CDR3 reads TGTGCCAGCAGCATTGGACTAGTGGGAGATACGCAGTATTTT.

The CDR3 region has the DNA TGCAGTGCTGATGGGACAGCCAACACTGAAGCTTTCTTT. The encoded protein is CSADGTANTEAFF. The chain is built from TRBV20-1 and TRBJ1-1, with 7 bases fitting TRBD1. The CDR3 totals 13 residues. V lost 5 bases, J lost 2 bases, and 5 bases stayed unmatched. The germline V gene encodes CDR1 DFQATT and CDR2 SNEGSKA (reference sequence).

This clonotype was counted at least ten times. The chain has TRBV19 and TRBJ2-7; D unresolved. Germline values: CDR1 LNHDA, CDR2 SQIVND (reference sequence). There are 11 residues in the CDR3. V gave up 0 bases and J gave up 5 bases, with 2 bases separating them. This CDR3 reads CASSIENEQYF. The CDR3 coding sequence is TGTGCCAGTAGTATAGAGAACGAGCAGTACTTC. Full variable domain (remainder filled in from reference TRBV19 and TRBJ2-7): DGGITQSPKYLFRKEGQNVTLSCEQNLNHDAMYWYRQDPGQGLRLIYYSQIVNDFQKGDIAEGYSVSREKKESFPLTVTSAQKNPTAFYLCASSIENEQYFGPGTRLTVT.

V and J are TRBV7-9 and TRBJ1-2, with no clear D. V was trimmed by 4 bases and J by 4 bases, leaving 13 bases between them. This CDR3 has 14 residues. The germline gives CDR1 SEHNR, CDR2 FQNEAQ (reference sequence). The CDR3 sequence: CASSSDPYSYGYTF. Here the CDR3 DNA reads TGTGCCAGCAGCTCGGACCCTTACTCCTATGGCTACACCTTC.

This clonotype was counted ten times or more. The rearrangement uses TRBV12-3 or TRBV12-4 and TRBJ1-2; the D is unclear. The CDR3 sequence is 15 residues long. The V gene lost 6 bases and the J gene lost 0 bases, with 14 bases spanning the gap. CDR3 nucleotide sequence: TGTGCCAGCAGACACAGCCGTCTGACTAACTATGGCTACACCTTC. Its translation is CASRHSRLTNYGYTF.

This clonotype was seen more than once but under ten times. The chain recombines TRBV2 with TRBJ2-5, with D unresolved. The germline V gene has CDR1 SNHLY and CDR2 FYNNEI. CDR3 length equals 11 residues. The V end lost 5 bases, the J end lost 2 bases, and 3 bases lay between the germline ends. This chain's CDR3 is CASSQQETQYF. The CDR3 DNA is TGTGCCAGCAGTCAGCAAGAGACCCAGTACTTC.

In its sample, this clonotype was seen a few times. The chain employs TRBV28 and TRBJ2-3; 9 bases match TRBD2. CDR3 length equals 18 residues. Germline V CDR1 and CDR2: MDHEN, SYDVKM. Trimming took 5 bases from V and 2 from J; bases not matched to a gene: 14. DNA for the CDR3: TGTGCCAGCAGTCCCCCGGCTAGCGGGGTTATACTCACAGATACGCAGTATTTT. Its protein product is CASSPPASGVILTDTQYF.

This clonotype has just a few counts. This chain uses TRBV10-2 with TRBJ2-7; 9 positions match TRBD1. The ends lost 6 bases at V and 2 bases at J; junction bases unmatched: 5. Germline values: CDR1 WSHSY, CDR2 SAAADI. CDR3 length: 14 residues. The CDR3 sequence is CASRKGQGTYEQYF. The CDR3 DNA reads as TGCGCCAGCAGGAAGGGACAGGGAACCTACGAGCAGTACTTC.

This chain connects TRBV14 to TRBJ2-1; 11 nucleotides line up with TRBD2. The V gene end was trimmed by 1 base and the J gene end by 0 bases; junction bases not matched to a gene: 5. Germline-derived CDR1 and CDR2 are SGHDN and FVKESK. The CDR3 is made up of 18 amino acids. The CDR3 reads CASSQASGGISSYNEQFF. As DNA, the CDR3 is TGTGCCAGCAGCCAAGCTAGCGGGGGGATCAGCTCCTACAATGAGCAGTTCTTC.

The genes are TRBV20-1 and TRBJ2-7, with 10 bases matching TRBD1. The V and J ends lost 6 bases and 4 bases, in that order; junction bases with no gene match: 6. The germline CDR1 and CDR2 sequences are DFQATT and SNEGSKA (reference sequence). The length of the CDR3 is 13 residues. CDR3 amino acids: CSAPGTGVYEQYF. Written as DNA, the CDR3 is TGCAGTGCCCCCGGGACAGGGGTATACGAGCAGTACTTC.

This clonotype was seen repeatedly, ten times or more. The genes are TRBV9 and TRBJ2-7, with TRBD1 matching 9 bases. The germline gives CDR1 SGDLS, CDR2 YYNGEE. The CDR3 is made up of 14 amino acids. V trimming: 2 bases; J trimming: 3 bases; junction bases outside the gene matches: 3. CDR3 nucleotide sequence: TGTGCCAGCAGCGTCGGGACAGGGAACTACGAGCAGTACTTC. It yields the protein CASSVGTGNYEQYF. The full variable domain, in which reference TRBV9 and TRBJ2-7 provide the parts outside the CDR3, is DSGVTQTPKHLITATGQRVTLRCSPRSGDLSVYWYQQSLDQGLQFLIQYYNGEERAKGNILERFSAQQFPDLHSELNLSSLELGDSALYFCASSVGTGNYEQYFGPGTRLTVT.

This clonotype has a handful of counts. The rearrangement uses TRBV10-3 and TRBJ2-2; 8 nucleotides match TRBD2. This CDR3 contains 17 residues. CDR1 is ENHRY and CDR2 is SYGVKD in the germline V gene. The V gene end was trimmed by 0 bases and the J gene end by 4 bases; junction bases not matched to a gene: 7. The CDR3 coding sequence is TGTGCCATCAGTGAGTCGGCGGGGGGTCGCGGCACCGGGGAGCTGTTTTTT. Translated: CAISESAGGRGTGELFF.

The sample holds one count of this clonotype. This chain connects TRBV29-1 to TRBJ2-2, with D possibly matching TRBD2 (6 bases). Trimming stripped 1 base from V and 5 bases from J, with 20 bases between. The germline CDR1 and CDR2 sequences are SQVTM and ANQGSEA. CDR3 length equals 17 residues. The CDR3, as DNA: TGCAGCGTTGAAGGCATAGTTGGCGGGACGGGGACCGGGGAGCTGTTTTTT. It yields the protein CSVEGIVGGTGTGELFF.

This clonotype was found many times. The chain has TRBV6-5 and TRBJ1-5; D gene uncertain. Per germline, CDR1 MNHEY and CDR2 SVGAGI. The ends were cut back, 0 bases at V and 1 base at J, with 4 bases in the middle. This CDR3 has 14 amino acids. DNA of the CDR3: TGTGCCAGCAGTTACTCGGGGAGCAATCAGCCCCAGCATTTT. Encoded protein: CASSYSGSNQPQHF.

The chain joins TRBV2 to TRBJ2-5; 7 bases are shared with TRBD2. Germline CDR1 reads SNHLY; CDR2 reads FYNNEI. J gave up 2 bases and V 5 bases, and 8 bases lay outside the gene matches. The CDR3 is 15 residues long. CDR3 sequence reads: CASSPAGTKQETQYF. The CDR3 DNA is TGTGCCAGCAGTCCCGCCGGGACTAAACAAGAGACCCAGTACTTC.

The CDR3 protein is CATSDFGTGVPDTQYF. CDR3 DNA sequence: TGTGCCACCAGTGATTTTGGGACAGGGGTCCCAGATACGCAGTATTTT. The chain employs TRBV24-1 and TRBJ2-3; 10 nucleotides agree with TRBD1. With V trimmed by 1 base and J by 4 bases, 4 bases remained unmatched. Germline CDR1 and CDR2: KGHDR and SFDVKD. The CDR3 has 16 amino acids.

This clonotype was picked up one time. The chain is built from TRBV24-1 and TRBJ2-7; 9 bases match TRBD2. Germline V CDR1 and CDR2: KGHDR, SFDVKD. The V segment lost 2 bases and the J segment 7 bases; nucleotides outside the gene matches: 2. CDR3 size: 13 residues. The CDR3 region has the DNA TGTGCCACCAGTGATTCGGGACTAGCAGAGCAGTACTTC. Amino acids: CATSDSGLAEQYF.

This clonotype showed up many times. The chain carries TRBV13 and TRBJ1-2; D gene unclear. Germline CDR1 PRHDT, CDR2 FYEKMQ (reference sequence). The CDR3 covers 14 residues. The V end lost 0 bases, the J end lost 8 bases, and 13 bases lay between the germline ends. The CDR3 loop reads CASSLGSGLGGYTF. The CDR3 region has the DNA TGTGCCAGCAGCTTAGGCTCAGGACTGGGGGGCTACACCTTC.

This clonotype was seen ten or more times. The J gene is TRBJ2-7, the V gene TRBV5-1; D might be TRBD1 (5 bases). This CDR3 comprises 17 residues. With 4 bases removed from V and 1 base from J, the gap between germline ends came to 21 bases. Germline V gives CDR1 SGHRS, CDR2 YFSETQ. The CDR3 DNA follows: TGCGCCAGCAGCGGGGCGCAGGGTCGGTCGATATCCTACGAGCAGTACTTC. Translated: CASSGAQGRSISYEQYF.

This chain joins TRBV7-2 and TRBJ2-7; TRBD2 agrees at 8 bases. The CDR3 loop spans 13 amino acids. V was pared by 5 bases and J by 7 bases, with 7 bases of the junction left unmatched. Germline V lookup: CDR1 SGHTA, CDR2 FQGNSA. CDR3: CASSTGLAREQYF. CDR3 bases: TGTGCCAGCAGCACCGGACTAGCTAGAGAGCAGTACTTC.

This clonotype turned up a few times. This chain connects TRBV24-1 to TRBJ1-5; D unresolved. Germline V CDR1 and CDR2: KGHDR, SFDVKD. The germline V and J ends were trimmed by 0 bases and 0 bases, with 2 bases remaining between them. The CDR3 extends over 14 amino acids. In DNA form, the CDR3 reads TGTGCCACCAGTGATTTGGATAGCAATCAGCCCCAGCATTTT. Its translation: CATSDLDSNQPQHF.

Worth noting for this clonotype: A much larger clone differs from this one at a single base, so this may be a read error. The V and J genes are TRBV5-8 and TRBJ1-1; possible D gene TRBD1, 5 bases. This CDR3 is built from 13 residues. The germline CDR1 and CDR2 sequences are SGHTS and YDEGEE. The CDR3 loop is CTSSRDPDTEAFF. The CDR3 nucleotides are TGTACCAGCAGCCGGGACCCGGACACTGAAGCTTTCTTT.

A few counts support this clonotype. Relative to the germline gene, one junction end is altered; a read error may explain this. The J gene is TRBJ1-1, the V gene TRBV2; possibly TRBD1 for D (5 bases). This CDR3 comprises 13 residues. The germline CDR1 and CDR2 sequences are SNHLY and FYNNEI. CDR3 loop: CASSEGRGVEGFF. CDR3 DNA: TGTGCCAGCAGTGAAGGGAGGGGAGTTGAAGGTTTCTTT.

The J gene is TRBJ2-1, the V gene TRBV7-3; tentatively, D is TRBD2 (6 bases). CDR3 length: 13 residues. V was clipped by 0 bases and J by 7 bases, with 7 bases between them. Germline V CDR1 and CDR2: SGHTA, FQGTGA. This CDR3 is CASSLTEGNEQFF. The CDR3 coding sequence is TGTGCCAGCAGCTTAACGGAGGGGAATGAGCAGTTCTTC.

V gene TRBV14 combines with J gene TRBJ1-1; D gene ambiguous. The CDR3 runs 17 residues. Germline V lookup: CDR1 SGHDN, CDR2 FVKESK. The germline V and J ends were trimmed by 0 bases and 0 bases, with 14 bases remaining between them. CDR3 in amino acids: CASSQELGALMNTEAFF. The CDR3 DNA sequence: TGTGCCAGCAGCCAAGAGTTGGGAGCTCTTATGAACACTGAAGCTTTCTTT.

V usage is TRBV6-1 and J usage is TRBJ1-5; 8 bases agree with TRBD1. CDR3 length: 16 residues. Germline lookup yields CDR1 MNHNS and CDR2 SASEGT. V gave up 5 bases and J gave up 5 bases; unmatched junction bases: 11. Written as DNA, the CDR3 is TGTGCCAGCAGTAGGAACTCCGGGACAGGTCATCAGCCCCAGCATTTT. Its translation: CASSRNSGTGHQPQHF.

This clonotype was observed many times. The rearrangement uses TRBV12-3 or TRBV12-4 and TRBJ2-3; D unclear. The CDR3 is made up of 13 amino acids. The V and J ends lost 6 bases and 0 bases respectively, with 7 bases between them. CDR3 amino acids: CASRVGSTDTQYF. The DNA of the CDR3 is TGTGCCAGCAGGGTGGGGAGCACAGATACGCAGTATTTT.

For the CDR3, the DNA is TGTGCCATAAAAGCGGGGAATAGTGAAAAACTGTTTTTT. It translates to CAIKAGNSEKLFF. The chain combines TRBV10-3 with TRBJ1-4, with D unclear. Germline CDR1 reads ENHRY; CDR2 reads SYGVKD. The CDR3 is made up of 13 amino acids. Trimming took off 9 bases at V and 7 bases at J, with 15 bases between the two ends.

In this sample, this clonotype turned up many times. The chain combines TRBV19 with TRBJ1-5; D perhaps matches TRBD1 (5 bases). The germline V and J ends were trimmed by 5 bases and 15 bases, with 14 bases remaining between them. Per germline, CDR1 LNHDA and CDR2 SQIVND (reference sequence). This CDR3 contains 11 residues. The CDR3 bases are TGTGCCAGTAGTTGGGGCGGGGGGTGGCATTTT. Its protein is CASSWGGGWHF.

This clonotype was detected once. The V call is TRBV20-1, the J call TRBJ2-3; a possible D gene is TRBD2 (6 bases). Per the germline V gene, CDR1 is DFQATT and CDR2 is SNEGSKA (reference sequence). The CDR3 covers 12 residues. V lost 1 base and J lost 5, with 7 bases in between. In nucleotides, the CDR3 is TGCAGTGCTAGAGGACTAGGAGATACGCAGTATTTT. Its translation: CSARGLGDTQYF.